The T cell receptor (beta chain) under discussion was sequenced for a study of cytomegalovirus exposure and HLA in healthy donors. Germline-derived CDR1 and CDR2 are SGHRS and YFSETQ. This CDR3 has 14 residues. Trimming at V came to 3 bases and at J to 2 bases, leaving 1 base not matched to a gene. Amplification used 60 Vbeta primers and 13 Jbeta primers. Sequencing was performed with immunoSEQ multiplex PCR; in TCRdb, only in-frame clones are kept and a portion is missing. This table holds 150,000 to 200,000 clones, over 80% found once. V usage is TRBV5-1 and J usage is TRBJ2-5; 10 bases match TRBD2. This TCR derives from a human donor in good health. Specimen: PBMCs. The CDR3 loop is CASSWTSGQETQYF. The CDR3 coding sequence is TGCGCCAGCAGCTGGACTAGCGGACAAGAGACCCAGTACTTC.